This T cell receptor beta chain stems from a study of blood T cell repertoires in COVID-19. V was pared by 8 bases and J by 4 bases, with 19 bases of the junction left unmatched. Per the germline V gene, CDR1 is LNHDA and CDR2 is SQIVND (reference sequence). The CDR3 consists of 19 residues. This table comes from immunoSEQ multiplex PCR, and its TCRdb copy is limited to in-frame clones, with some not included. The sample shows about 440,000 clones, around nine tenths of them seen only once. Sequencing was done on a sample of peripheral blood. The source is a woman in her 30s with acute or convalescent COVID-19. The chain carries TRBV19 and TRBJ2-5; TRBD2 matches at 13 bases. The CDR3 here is CASPLLAGGPVSDRETQYF. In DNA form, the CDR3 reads TGTGCCAGTCCATTACTAGCGGGGGGGCCGGTGTCGGATCGAGAGACCCAGTACTTC.